This paragraph reports one T cell receptor (beta chain). Its specificity is unknown. The sample's treatment: about 20 received Ad26.COV2.S at low or high dose, single or two shots; 5 received placebo; per-sample allocation not given. It was on day 63 after the first vaccine or placebo injection that samples were taken. The individual, an adult aged 18-55 years, was a donor in Boston. This entry comes from a study of Ad26.COV2.S vaccination and SARS-CoV-2 variants. The wider study: Participants got Ad26.COV2.S intramuscularly, once or twice 56 days apart. Study results and limitations: People who got the vaccine or the placebo had similar non-spike TCR breadth.

The data were produced by immunoSEQ multiplex PCR, yet TCRdb's version contains in-frame clones alone and is incomplete. Among about 400,000 clones listed, about 89% were seen once. The CDR3 is made up of 13 amino acids. V lost 2 bases, J lost 7 bases, and 9 bases lay in between. Germline lookup yields CDR1 SGDLS and CDR2 YYNGEE. Sequencing used peripheral blood, obtained in a trial of Ad26.COV2.S vaccine versus placebo. This clonotype originated in a person between 18 and 60 years old who received the Ad26.COV2.S COVID-19 vaccine or a placebo. This chain joins TRBV9 and TRBJ2-2, with D perhaps TRBD2 (5 bases). The chain's CDR3 is CASSVDAGGELFF. The CDR3 DNA reads TGTGCCAGCAGCGTGGACGCGGGCGGGGAGCTGTTTTTT.